This T cell receptor beta chain was identified during a study of CD8 T cells in Susac syndrome. FACS was used to enrich TEMRA cells, whereas the CD8+ and CD4+ T cells were obtained by negative isolation. There are 13 residues in the CDR3. In germline, CDR1 is SGHRS, CDR2 YFSETQ. V dropped 6 bases and J dropped 4; count of bases not matched to a gene: 6. Reverse transcription of roughly 0.5 to 1 ug RNA was carried out with random hexamers. Amplification of the TCR beta CDR3 was carried out by immunoSEQ multiplex PCR, which spanned a total of 54 Vbeta and 13 Jbeta segments. Using its own MiXCR run on the immunoSEQ multiplex PCR reads, TCRdb lists one record per CDR3 protein. The repertoire has some 190,000 distinct CDR3 sequences, around 93% of them found once; the top ten carry 0.1%.

This clonotype was obtained from a human donor in good health. The V call is TRBV5-1, the J call TRBJ1-2; 7 bases match TRBD1. Sequencing used CD4+ T cells from PBMCs. CDR3 DNA sequence: TGCGCCAGCAACACAGGGGCTGCCTATGGCTACACCTTC. It is translated as CASNTGAAYGYTF.